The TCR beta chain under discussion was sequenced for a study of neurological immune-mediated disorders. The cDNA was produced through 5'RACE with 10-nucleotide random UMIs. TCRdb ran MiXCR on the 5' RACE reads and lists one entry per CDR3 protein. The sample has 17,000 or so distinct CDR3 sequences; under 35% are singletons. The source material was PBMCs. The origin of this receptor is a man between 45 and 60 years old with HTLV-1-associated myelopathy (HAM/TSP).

The CDR3 is CSARCTSRETQYF. The CDR3 region has the DNA TGCAGTGCTAGATGCACCTCGCGGGAGACCCAGTACTTC. V is TRBV20-1 and J is TRBJ2-5, with D hard to call. The V end lost 2 bases, the J end lost 5 bases, and 12 bases lay between the germline ends. Per germline, CDR1 DFQATT and CDR2 SNEGSKA (reference sequence). CDR3 size: 13 residues.